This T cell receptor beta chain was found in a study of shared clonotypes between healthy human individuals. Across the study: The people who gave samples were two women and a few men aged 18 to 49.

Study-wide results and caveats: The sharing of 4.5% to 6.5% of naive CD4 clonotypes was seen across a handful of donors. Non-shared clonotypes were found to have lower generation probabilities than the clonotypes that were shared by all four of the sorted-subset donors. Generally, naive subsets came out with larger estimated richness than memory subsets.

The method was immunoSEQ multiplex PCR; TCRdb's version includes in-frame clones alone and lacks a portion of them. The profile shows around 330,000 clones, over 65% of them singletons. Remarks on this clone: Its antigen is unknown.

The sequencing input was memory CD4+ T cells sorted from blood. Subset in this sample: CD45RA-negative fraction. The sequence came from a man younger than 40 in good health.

CDR3 sequence: CASSTDRGNTGELFF. In DNA, the CDR3 is TGTGCCAGCAGCACGGACAGGGGGAACACCGGGGAGCTGTTTTTT. The chain uses TRBV5-4 and TRBJ2-2, with TRBD1 matching 9 bases. Trimming took 4 bases from V and 1 from J; bases not matched to a gene: 2. The V gene's germline CDR1 is SGHNT and CDR2 YYREEE (reference sequence). The CDR3 contains 15 residues.